The rows below give T cell receptor beta chains drawn from one sample of a study of glioma-infiltrating T cells. One entry per CDR3 protein results from TCRdb running MiXCR on the multiplex PCR reads. The sample lists about 400,000 distinct CDR3 sequences, about 40% occurring once. The sequencing input was glioma tissue, nonneoplastic brain tissue, or PBMCs (not recorded which). These receptors were collected from a human donor with low-grade glioma or glioblastoma, undergoing nonglioma brain surgery, or in good health (not recorded which). Both conserved end residues are part of each CDR3. D genes are given only for firm matches. For some rows the clone size is stated as once, few or many, or as a class when expanded; others skip it.

DNA,CDR3,size,J,D,V
TGTGCCAGCAGTTACTCGACAGGGGTGATCACAGATACGCAGTATTTT,CASSYSTGVITDTQYF,-,TRBJ2-3,TRBD1,TRBV6-6
TGTGCCAGCAGACTGGGGACTAGCACAGATACGCAGTATTTT,CASRLGTSTDTQYF,-,TRBJ2-3,-,TRBV12-3/TRBV12-4
TGCGCCAGCAGCTTACTTCCGTCTTCGGAAAAACTGTTTTTT,CASSLLPSSEKLFF,-,TRBJ1-4,-,TRBV5-1
TGCAGTGCTACCGGACTAGCGGAGCCCAGGGATGAGCAGTTCTTC,CSATGLAEPRDEQFF,-,TRBJ2-1,TRBD2,TRBV20-1
TGTGCCAGCAGCCAACTAGCGGGACTGGGGGAGCAGTACTTC,CASSQLAGLGEQYF,few,TRBJ2-7,TRBD2,TRBV3-1
TGTGCCAGCATAAGGGGCCAAGATACGCAGTATTTT,CASIRGQDTQYF,many,TRBJ2-3,-,TRBV6-1
TGTGCCAGCGACAGGGGCCTCACAGCAACGAATGGCTACACCTTC,CASDRGLTATNGYTF,few,TRBJ1-2,TRBD1,TRBV2
TGTGCCAGCAGCTTTGGGACCGCTGGGGCCAACGTCCTGACTTTC,CASSFGTAGANVLTF,-,TRBJ2-6,-,TRBV5-4
TGTGCCAGCAGTGAATTGGGAACAAATCAGCCCCAGCATTTT,CASSELGTNQPQHF,many,TRBJ1-5,-,TRBV25-1
TGCAGTGCTAAAAACCCTCAGGGGAACTATGGCTACACCTTC,CSAKNPQGNYGYTF,-,TRBJ1-2,-,TRBV20-1
TGTGCCACCAGCAGCCGACTAGGGGCGAAGGACGCCGGGGAGCTGTTTTTT,CATSSRLGAKDAGELFF,-,TRBJ2-2,-,TRBV15
TGTGCCAGCAGGGGGACTAGCCTTAATGAGCAGTTCTTC,CASRGTSLNEQFF,many,TRBJ2-1,TRBD2,TRBV6-2/TRBV6-3
TGCGCCAGCAGCCAAGCCGGGCCGGGACTAGCCTACAATGAGCAGTTCTTC,CASSQAGPGLAYNEQFF,-,TRBJ2-1,TRBD2,TRBV4-3
TGTGCCAGCAGCGCTTCGGGCGGGCCAGAGACCCAGTACTTC,CASSASGGPETQYF,many,TRBJ2-5,-,TRBV5-4
TGCAGTGCTCCCGTAGGGGATACGCAGTATTTT,CSAPVGDTQYF,many,TRBJ2-3,-,TRBV20-1
TGTGCCAGCAGCCCCTCGCGGGGGGCCACCGGGGAGCTGTTTTTT,CASSPSRGATGELFF,-,TRBJ2-2,TRBD2,TRBV27
TGCGCCAGCAGCTTTGCGGGAGGGCTCTACGAGCAGTACTTC,CASSFAGGLYEQYF,-,TRBJ2-7,TRBD2,TRBV4-1
TGTGCCAGCACCCCCTGGGGACTAGCGGGAGCCGGAGATACGCAGTATTTT,CASTPWGLAGAGDTQYF,-,TRBJ2-3,TRBD2,TRBV7-2
TGTGCCAGCAGCCCCCGGCTAGCGGGAGCCTGGGAGCTGTTTTTT,CASSPRLAGAWELFF,few,TRBJ2-2,TRBD2,TRBV12-3/TRBV12-4
TGTGCCAGCAGCTTAGGTGGACCCTTGGATACGCAGTATTTT,CASSLGGPLDTQYF,-,TRBJ2-3,-,TRBV7-2
TGTGCCAGCAGCTCCGCGGGCCGACACTATGGCTACACCTTC,CASSSAGRHYGYTF,few,TRBJ1-2,-,TRBV7-2
TGTGCCAGCAGTACAGGGAACCTCAACTATGGCTACACCTTC,CASSTGNLNYGYTF,-,TRBJ1-2,-,TRBV6-6
TGTGCCAGCAGTCCCAGTTTGGGGCGAGGCACTGAAGCTTTCTTT,CASSPSLGRGTEAFF,few,TRBJ1-1,-,TRBV6-1
TGTGCCAGCAGCCAGCAGACTAGAGCATTGTTTGACGAGCAGTACTTC,CASSQQTRALFDEQYF,-,TRBJ2-7,-,TRBV3-1